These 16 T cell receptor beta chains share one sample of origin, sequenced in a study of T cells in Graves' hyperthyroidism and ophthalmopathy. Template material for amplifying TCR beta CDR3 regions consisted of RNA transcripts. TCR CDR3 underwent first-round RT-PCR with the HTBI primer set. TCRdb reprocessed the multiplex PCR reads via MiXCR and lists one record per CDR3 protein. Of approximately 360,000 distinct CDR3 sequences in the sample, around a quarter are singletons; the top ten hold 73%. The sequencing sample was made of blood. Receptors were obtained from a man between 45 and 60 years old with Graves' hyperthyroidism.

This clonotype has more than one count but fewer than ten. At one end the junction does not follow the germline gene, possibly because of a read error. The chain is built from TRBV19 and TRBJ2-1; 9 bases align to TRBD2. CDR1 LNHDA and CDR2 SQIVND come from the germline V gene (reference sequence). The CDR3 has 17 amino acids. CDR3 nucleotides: TGTGCCAGTGGTATGTTGGGCGGGAGGGCCGGAAACAATGAGCAGTTCTTC. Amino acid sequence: CASGMLGGRAGNNEQFF.

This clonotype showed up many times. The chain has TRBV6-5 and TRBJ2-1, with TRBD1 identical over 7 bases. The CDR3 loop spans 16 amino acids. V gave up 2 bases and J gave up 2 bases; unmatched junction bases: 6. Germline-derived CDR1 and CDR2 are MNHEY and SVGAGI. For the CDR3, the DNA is TGTGCCAGCAGTTACGAAACAGGGGTGGCCTACAATGAGCAGTTCTTC. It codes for CASSYETGVAYNEQFF.

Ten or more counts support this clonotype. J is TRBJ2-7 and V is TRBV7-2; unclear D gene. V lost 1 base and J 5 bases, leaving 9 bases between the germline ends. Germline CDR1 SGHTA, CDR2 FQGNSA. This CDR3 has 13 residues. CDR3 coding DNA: TGTGCCAGCAGCTTAGTTGGGGTGCACGAGCAGTACTTC. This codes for CASSLVGVHEQYF.

The CDR3 sequence is CASSQDEVGGPEQYF. The CDR3 nucleotides are TGTGCCAGCAGCCAAGATGAGGTGGGAGGGCCCGAGCAGTACTTC. The chain couples TRBV3-1 to TRBJ2-7; 7 bases agree with TRBD2. Trimming took 0 bases from V and 6 from J; bases not matched to a gene: 8. This CDR3 comprises 15 residues. In germline, CDR1 is LGHDT, CDR2 YNNKEL (reference sequence).

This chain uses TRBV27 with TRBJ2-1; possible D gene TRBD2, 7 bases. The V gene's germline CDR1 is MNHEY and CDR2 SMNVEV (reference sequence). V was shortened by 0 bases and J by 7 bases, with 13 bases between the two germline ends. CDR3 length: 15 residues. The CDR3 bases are TGTGCCAGCAGTTTATCCAGCGGGACACTAAATGAGCAGTTCTTC. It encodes CASSLSSGTLNEQFF.

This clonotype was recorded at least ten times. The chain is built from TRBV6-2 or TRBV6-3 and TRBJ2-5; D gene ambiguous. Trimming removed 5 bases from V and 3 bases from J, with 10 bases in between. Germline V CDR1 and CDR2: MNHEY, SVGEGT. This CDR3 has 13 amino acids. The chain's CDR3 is CASSPPGEETQYF. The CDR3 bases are TGTGCCAGCAGTCCCCCTGGCGAAGAGACCCAGTACTTC.

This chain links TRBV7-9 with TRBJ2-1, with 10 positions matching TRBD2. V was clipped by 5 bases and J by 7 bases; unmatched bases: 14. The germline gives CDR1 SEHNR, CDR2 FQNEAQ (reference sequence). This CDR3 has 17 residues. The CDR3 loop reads CASSPPEREGQDNEQFF. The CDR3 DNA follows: TGTGCCAGCAGCCCGCCTGAGCGGGAGGGCCAGGATAATGAGCAGTTCTTC.

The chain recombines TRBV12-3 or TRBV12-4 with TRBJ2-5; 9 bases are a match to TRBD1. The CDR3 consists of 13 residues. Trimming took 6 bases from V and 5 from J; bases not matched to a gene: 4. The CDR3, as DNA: TGTGCCAGCAGAACAGGGGGCACGGAGACCCAGTACTTC. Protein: CASRTGGTETQYF.

This CDR3 is CASSFVLMNTEAFF. For the CDR3, the DNA is TGTGCCAGCAGTTTCGTACTGATGAACACTGAAGCTTTCTTT. The rearrangement uses TRBV12-3 or TRBV12-4 and TRBJ1-1; D call uncertain. The V and J ends lost 3 bases and 0 bases respectively, with 8 bases between them. The CDR3 sequence is 14 residues long.

The CDR3 sequence: CASSFLRGLAGGNSYEQYF. The CDR3 region has the DNA TGTGCCAGCAGTTTTCTCCGGGGACTAGCGGGAGGAAATTCCTACGAGCAGTACTTC. The chain links TRBV6-1 to TRBJ2-7; 15 bases fit TRBD2. The V gene's germline CDR1 is MNHNS and CDR2 SASEGT. The CDR3 is made up of 19 amino acids. With V trimmed by 5 bases and J by 1 base, 12 bases remained unmatched.

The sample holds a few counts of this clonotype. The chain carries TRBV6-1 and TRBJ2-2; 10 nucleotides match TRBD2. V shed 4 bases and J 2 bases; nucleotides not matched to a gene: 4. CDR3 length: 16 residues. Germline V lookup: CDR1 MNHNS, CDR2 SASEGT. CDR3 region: CASSGGLADNTGELFF. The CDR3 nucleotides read TGTGCCAGCAGTGGTGGACTAGCGGATAACACCGGGGAGCTGTTTTTT.

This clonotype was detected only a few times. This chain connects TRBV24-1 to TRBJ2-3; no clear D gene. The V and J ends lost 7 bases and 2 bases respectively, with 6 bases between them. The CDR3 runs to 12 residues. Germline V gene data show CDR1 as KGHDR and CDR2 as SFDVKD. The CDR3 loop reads CATSRDTDTQYF. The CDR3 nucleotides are TGTGCCACCAGCAGAGACACAGATACGCAGTATTTT.

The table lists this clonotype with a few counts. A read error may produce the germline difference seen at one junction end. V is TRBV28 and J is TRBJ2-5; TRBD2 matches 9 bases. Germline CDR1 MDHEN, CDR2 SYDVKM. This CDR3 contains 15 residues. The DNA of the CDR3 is TGTGCCGGCAGTTTAATCGCGGGAGGGCATCAGACCCAGTACTTC. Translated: CAGSLIAGGHQTQYF.

CDR3 in DNA: TGTGCCACCAGTGATTTCTCGCCGGGGGTAGGGTATGGCTACACCTTC. This codes for CATSDFSPGVGYGYTF. J is TRBJ1-2 and V is TRBV24-1, with D perhaps matching TRBD1 (5 bases). CDR3 length: 16 amino acids. Germline V gene data show CDR1 as KGHDR and CDR2 as SFDVKD. V shed 1 base and J shed 5 bases, with 16 bases lying between them.

CDR3 loop: CATSDLLNEQFF. The DNA for the CDR3 is TGTGCCACCAGTGATTTGCTCAATGAGCAGTTCTTC. This sequence joins TRBV24-1 and TRBJ2-1, with D unclear. Germline values: CDR1 KGHDR, CDR2 SFDVKD. V lost 0 bases to trimming and J lost 6 bases, with 2 bases between them. CDR3 length: 12 residues.

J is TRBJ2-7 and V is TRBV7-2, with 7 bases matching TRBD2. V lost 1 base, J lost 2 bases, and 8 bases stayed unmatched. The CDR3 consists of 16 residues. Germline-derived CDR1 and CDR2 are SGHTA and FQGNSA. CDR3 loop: CASSLGLADPPYEQYF. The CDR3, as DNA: TGTGCCAGCAGCTTAGGGCTAGCGGACCCACCCTACGAGCAGTACTTC.